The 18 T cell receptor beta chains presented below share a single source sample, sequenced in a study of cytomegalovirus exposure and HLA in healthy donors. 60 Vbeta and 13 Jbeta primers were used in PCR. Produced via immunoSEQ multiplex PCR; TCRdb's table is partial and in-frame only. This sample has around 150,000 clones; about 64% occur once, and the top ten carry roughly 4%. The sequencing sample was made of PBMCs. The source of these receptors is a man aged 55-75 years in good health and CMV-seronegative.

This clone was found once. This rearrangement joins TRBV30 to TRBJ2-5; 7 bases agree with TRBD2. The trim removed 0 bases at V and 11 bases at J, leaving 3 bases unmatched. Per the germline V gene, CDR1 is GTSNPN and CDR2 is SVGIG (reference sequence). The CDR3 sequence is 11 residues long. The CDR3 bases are TGTGCCTGGAGTGTACGGGAGGATCAGTACTTC. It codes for CAWSVREDQYF.

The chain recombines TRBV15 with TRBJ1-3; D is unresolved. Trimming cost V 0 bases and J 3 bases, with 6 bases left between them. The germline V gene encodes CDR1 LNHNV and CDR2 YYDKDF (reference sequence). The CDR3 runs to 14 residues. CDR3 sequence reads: CATSRDEGGNTIYF. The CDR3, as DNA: TGTGCCACCAGCAGAGATGAGGGTGGAAACACCATATATTTT.

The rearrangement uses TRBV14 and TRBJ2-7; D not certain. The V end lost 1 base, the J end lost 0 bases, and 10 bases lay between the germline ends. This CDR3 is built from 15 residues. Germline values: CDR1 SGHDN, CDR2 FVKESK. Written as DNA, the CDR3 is TGTGCCAGCAGCCAAGGCCCTCTGAGCTCCTACGAGCAGTACTTC. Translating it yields CASSQGPLSSYEQYF. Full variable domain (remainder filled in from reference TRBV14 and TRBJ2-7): EAGVTQFPSHSVIEKGQTVTLRCDPISGHDNLYWYRRVMGKEIKFLLHFVKESKQDESGMPNNRFLAERTGGTYSTLKVQPAELEDSGVYFCASSQGPLSSYEQYFGPGTRLTVT.

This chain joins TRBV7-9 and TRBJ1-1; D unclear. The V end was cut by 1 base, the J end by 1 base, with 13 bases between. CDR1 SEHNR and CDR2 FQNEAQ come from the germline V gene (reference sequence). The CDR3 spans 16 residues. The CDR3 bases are TGTGCCAGCAGCTTAGACCCGGGAATGGCGAACACTGAAGCTTTCTTT. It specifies CASSLDPGMANTEAFF.

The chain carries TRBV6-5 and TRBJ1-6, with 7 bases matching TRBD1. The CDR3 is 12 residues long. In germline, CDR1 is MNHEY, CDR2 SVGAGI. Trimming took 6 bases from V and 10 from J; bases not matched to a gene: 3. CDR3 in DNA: TGTGCCAGCAGACGACAGGGATCACCCCTCCACTTT. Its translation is CASRRQGSPLHF.

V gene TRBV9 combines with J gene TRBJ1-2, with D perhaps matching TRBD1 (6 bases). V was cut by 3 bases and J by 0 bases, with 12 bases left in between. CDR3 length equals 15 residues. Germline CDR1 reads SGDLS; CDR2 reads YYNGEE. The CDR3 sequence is CASSARGRANYGYTF. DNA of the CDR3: TGTGCCAGCAGCGCCAGGGGCAGGGCTAACTATGGCTACACCTTC.

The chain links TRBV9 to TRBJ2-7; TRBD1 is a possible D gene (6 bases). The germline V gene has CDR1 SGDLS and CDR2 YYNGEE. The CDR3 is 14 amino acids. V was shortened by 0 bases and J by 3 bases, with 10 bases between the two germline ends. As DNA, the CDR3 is TGTGCCAGCAGCGTAGGGCAGGGGAACTACGAGCAGTACTTC. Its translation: CASSVGQGNYEQYF.

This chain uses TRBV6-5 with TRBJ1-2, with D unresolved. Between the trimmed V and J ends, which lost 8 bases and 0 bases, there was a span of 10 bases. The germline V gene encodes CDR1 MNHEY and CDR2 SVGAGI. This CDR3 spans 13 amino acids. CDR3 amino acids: CASAQVPNYGYTF. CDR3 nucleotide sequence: TGTGCCAGCGCGCAGGTCCCTAACTATGGCTACACCTTC.

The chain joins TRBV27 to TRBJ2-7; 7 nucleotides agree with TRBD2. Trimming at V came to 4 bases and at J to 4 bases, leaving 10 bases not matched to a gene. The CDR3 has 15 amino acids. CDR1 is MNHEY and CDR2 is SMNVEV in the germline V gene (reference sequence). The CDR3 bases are TGTGCCAGCAGTTGGTCTAGCGGAGTGAAGTACGAGCAGTACTTC. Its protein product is CASSWSSGVKYEQYF.

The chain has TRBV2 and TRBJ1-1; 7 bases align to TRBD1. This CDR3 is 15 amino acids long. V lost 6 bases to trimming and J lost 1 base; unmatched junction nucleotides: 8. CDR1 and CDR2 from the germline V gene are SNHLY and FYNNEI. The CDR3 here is CASSVNDRANTEAFF. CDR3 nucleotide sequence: TGTGCCAGCAGCGTAAATGACAGGGCGAACACTGAAGCTTTCTTT.

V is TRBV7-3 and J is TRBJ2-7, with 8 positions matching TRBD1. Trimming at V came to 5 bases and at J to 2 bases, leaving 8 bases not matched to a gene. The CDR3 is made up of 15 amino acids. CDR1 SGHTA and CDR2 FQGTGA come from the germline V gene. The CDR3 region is CASSPTGAPTYEQYF. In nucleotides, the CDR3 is TGTGCCAGCAGCCCGACAGGGGCACCCACCTACGAGCAGTACTTC.

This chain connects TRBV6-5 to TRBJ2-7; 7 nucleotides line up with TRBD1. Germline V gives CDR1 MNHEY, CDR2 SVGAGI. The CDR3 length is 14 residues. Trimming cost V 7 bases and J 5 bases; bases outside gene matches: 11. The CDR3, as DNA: TGTGCCAGCACCACCGGACAGGCTGGGGACGAGCAGTACTTC. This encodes CASTTGQAGDEQYF.

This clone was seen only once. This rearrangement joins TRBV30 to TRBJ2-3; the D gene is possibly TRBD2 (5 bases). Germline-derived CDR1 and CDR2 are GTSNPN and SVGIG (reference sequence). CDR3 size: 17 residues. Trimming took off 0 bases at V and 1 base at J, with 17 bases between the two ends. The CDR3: CAWSVREGLLGTDTQYF. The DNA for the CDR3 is TGTGCCTGGAGTGTACGAGAGGGCCTTTTGGGCACAGATACGCAGTATTTT.

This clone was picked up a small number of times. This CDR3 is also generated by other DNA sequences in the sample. CDR3 in amino acids: CASSEGLNTEAFF. The CDR3 nucleotides read TGTGCCAGCAGTGAGGGCTTGAACACTGAAGCTTTCTTT. The chain has TRBV6-4 and TRBJ1-1; D not resolved. Trimming stripped 3 bases from V and 0 bases from J, with 5 bases between. Germline V gene lookup returns CDR1 MRHNA and CDR2 SNTAGT. This CDR3 is built from 13 residues.

DNA for the CDR3: TGTGCCAGTAGTATAGATCTAGCGGGAGGAGTAGAGACCCAGTACTTC. As protein: CASSIDLAGGVETQYF. This rearrangement joins TRBV19 to TRBJ2-5; 11 bases agree with TRBD2. With V trimmed by 0 bases and J by 4 bases, 4 bases remained unmatched. This CDR3 region has 16 residues. In germline, CDR1 is LNHDA, CDR2 SQIVND (reference sequence).

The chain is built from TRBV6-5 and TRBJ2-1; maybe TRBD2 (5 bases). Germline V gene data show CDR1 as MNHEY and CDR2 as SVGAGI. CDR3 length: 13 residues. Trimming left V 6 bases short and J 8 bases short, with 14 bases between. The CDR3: CASRYTGFDEQFF. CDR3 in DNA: TGTGCCAGCAGGTATACGGGGTTCGATGAGCAGTTCTTC.

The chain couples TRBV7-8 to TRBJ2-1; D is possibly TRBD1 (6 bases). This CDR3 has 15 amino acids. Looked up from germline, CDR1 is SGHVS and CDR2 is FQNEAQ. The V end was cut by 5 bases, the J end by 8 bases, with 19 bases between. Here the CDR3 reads CASSQQGSVIDEQFF. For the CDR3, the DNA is TGTGCCAGCAGCCAGCAGGGGTCTGTGATCGATGAGCAGTTCTTC.

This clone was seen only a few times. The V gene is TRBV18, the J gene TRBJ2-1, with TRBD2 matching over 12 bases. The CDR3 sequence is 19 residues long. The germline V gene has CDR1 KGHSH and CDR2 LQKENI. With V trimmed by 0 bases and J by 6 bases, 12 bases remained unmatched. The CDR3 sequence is CASSPPVQTSGSYINEQFF. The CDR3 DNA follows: TGTGCCAGCTCACCACCGGTTCAGACTAGCGGGAGTTATATCAATGAGCAGTTCTTC.